This entry features one T cell receptor beta chain sequence. Its antigen is as yet unknown. This record comes from a study of Ad26.COV2.S vaccination and SARS-CoV-2 variants. Sequencing used immunoSEQ multiplex PCR; TCRdb keeps in-frame clones, though not all of them. The sample lists approximately 140,000 clones; about nine tenths were seen once. This CDR3 is 16 amino acids long. The germline gives CDR1 MGHRA, CDR2 YSYEKL. V was clipped by 1 base and J by 4 bases; unmatched bases: 5. General study points: After vaccination, reports described spike-specific CD8+ and CD4+ T cell responses as showing substantial breadth. Comparability of non-spike TCR breadth was observed across vaccine and placebo recipients.

The rearrangement links TRBV4-1 to TRBJ1-5, with 9 bases matching TRBD1. This receptor was taken from a human donor who had recovered from COVID-19. The material was peripheral blood, obtained after recovery from COVID-19. The CDR3 DNA reads as TGCGCCAGCAGCCAAGTGATGGGACAGGGTAATCAGCCCCAGCATTTT. The encoded protein is CASSQVMGQGNQPQHF.